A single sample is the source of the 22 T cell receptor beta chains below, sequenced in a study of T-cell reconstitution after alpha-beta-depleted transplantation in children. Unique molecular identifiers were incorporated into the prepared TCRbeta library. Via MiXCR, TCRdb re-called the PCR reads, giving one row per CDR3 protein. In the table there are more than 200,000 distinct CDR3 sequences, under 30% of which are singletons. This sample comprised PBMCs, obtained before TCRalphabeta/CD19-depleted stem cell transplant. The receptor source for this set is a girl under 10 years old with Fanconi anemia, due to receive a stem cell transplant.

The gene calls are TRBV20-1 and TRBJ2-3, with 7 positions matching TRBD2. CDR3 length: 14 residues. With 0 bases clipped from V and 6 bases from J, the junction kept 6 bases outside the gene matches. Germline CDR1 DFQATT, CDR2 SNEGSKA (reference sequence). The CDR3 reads CSARDSAGADTQYF. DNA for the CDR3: TGCAGTGCTAGAGATAGTGCGGGAGCGGATACGCAGTATTTT.

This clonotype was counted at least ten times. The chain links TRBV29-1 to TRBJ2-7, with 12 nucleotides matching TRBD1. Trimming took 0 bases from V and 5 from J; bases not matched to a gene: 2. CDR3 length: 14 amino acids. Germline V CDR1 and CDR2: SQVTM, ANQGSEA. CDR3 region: CSVEDGTGGDEQYF. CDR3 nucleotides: TGCAGCGTTGAAGATGGGACAGGGGGCGACGAGCAGTACTTC.

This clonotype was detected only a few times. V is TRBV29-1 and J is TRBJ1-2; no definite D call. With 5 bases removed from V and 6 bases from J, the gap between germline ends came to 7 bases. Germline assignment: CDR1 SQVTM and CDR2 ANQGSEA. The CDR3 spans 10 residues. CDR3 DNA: TGCAGCGTTTTGAGGGATGGCTACACCTTC. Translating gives CSVLRDGYTF.

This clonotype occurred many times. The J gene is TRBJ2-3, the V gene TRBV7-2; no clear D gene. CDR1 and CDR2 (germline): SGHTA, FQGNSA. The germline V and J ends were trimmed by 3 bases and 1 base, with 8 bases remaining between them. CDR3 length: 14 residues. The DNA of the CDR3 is TGTGCCAGCAGCTTCGGAGTCCGCACAGATACGCAGTATTTT. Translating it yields CASSFGVRTDTQYF.

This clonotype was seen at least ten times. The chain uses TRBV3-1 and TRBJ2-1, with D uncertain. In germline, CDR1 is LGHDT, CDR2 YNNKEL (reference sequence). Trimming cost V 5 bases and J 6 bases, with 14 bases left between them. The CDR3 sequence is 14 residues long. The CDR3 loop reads CASSKTLGTNEQFF. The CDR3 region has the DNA TGTGCCAGCAGCAAGACTCTAGGTACCAATGAGCAGTTCTTC.

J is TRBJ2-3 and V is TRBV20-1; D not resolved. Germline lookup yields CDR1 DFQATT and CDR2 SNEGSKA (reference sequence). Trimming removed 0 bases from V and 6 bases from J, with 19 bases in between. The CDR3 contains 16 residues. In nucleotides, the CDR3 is TGCAGTGCTAGAGAAAGGTGGCATCCTCAAGGGGATACGCAGTATTTT. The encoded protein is CSARERWHPQGDTQYF.

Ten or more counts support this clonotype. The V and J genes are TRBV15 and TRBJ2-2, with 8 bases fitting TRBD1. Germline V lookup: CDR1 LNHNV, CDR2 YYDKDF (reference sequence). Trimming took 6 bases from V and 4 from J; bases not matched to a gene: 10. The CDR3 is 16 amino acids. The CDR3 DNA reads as TGTGCCACCAGTCCGGGTGGACAGGGTGTCACCGGGGAGCTGTTTTTT. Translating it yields CATSPGGQGVTGELFF.

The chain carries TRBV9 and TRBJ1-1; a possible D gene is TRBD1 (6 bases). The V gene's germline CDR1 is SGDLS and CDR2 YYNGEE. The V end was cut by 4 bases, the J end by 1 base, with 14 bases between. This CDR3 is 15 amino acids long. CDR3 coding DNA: TGTGCCAGCAGCCCTAGGGGGGTAGGGAACACTGAAGCTTTCTTT. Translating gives CASSPRGVGNTEAFF.

The CDR3 is CSVEEWGDLQYF. For the CDR3, the DNA is TGCAGCGTTGAAGAGTGGGGGGATCTACAATACTTC. This chain links TRBV29-1 with TRBJ2-5; weak D call: TRBD2 (6 bases). CDR1 is SQVTM, CDR2 ANQGSEA, per germline. The CDR3 has 12 amino acids. The V end lost 0 bases, the J end lost 14 bases, and 16 bases lay between the germline ends.

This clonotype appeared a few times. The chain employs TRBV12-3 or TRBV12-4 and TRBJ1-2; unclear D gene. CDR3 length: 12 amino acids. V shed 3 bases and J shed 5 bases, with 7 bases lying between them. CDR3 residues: CASSLSAYGYTF. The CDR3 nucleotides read TGTGCCAGCAGTTTGTCGGCTTATGGCTACACCTTC.

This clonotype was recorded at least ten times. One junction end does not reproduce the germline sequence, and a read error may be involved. This CDR3 reads CASSFGETQYF. CDR3 sequence (DNA): TGCGCCAGCAGCTTCGGGGAGACCCAGTACTTC. The rearrangement links TRBV12-3 or TRBV12-4 to TRBJ2-5, with no clear D. This CDR3 has 11 residues.

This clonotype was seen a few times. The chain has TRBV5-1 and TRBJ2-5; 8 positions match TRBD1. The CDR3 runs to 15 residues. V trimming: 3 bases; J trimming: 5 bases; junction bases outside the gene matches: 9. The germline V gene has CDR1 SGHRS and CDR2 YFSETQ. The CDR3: CASSYLETGEETQYF. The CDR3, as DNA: TGCGCCAGCAGCTATCTCGAGACAGGGGAGGAGACCCAGTACTTC.

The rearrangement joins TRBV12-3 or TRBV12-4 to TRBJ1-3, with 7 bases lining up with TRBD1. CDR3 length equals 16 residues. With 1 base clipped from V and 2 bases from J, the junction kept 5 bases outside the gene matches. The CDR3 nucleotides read TGTGCCAGCAGTTTAGAGGGGGCGCTTCCTGGAAACACCATATATTTT. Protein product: CASSLEGALPGNTIYF.

This CDR3 reads CSVVGATGELFF. The CDR3 region has the DNA TGCAGCGTTGTTGGGGCCACCGGGGAGCTGTTTTTT. The chain carries TRBV29-1 and TRBJ2-2, with a tentative D call TRBD1 (5 bases). This CDR3 is 12 amino acids long. Germline lookup yields CDR1 SQVTM and CDR2 ANQGSEA. The V end was cut by 4 bases, the J end by 4 bases, with 7 bases between.

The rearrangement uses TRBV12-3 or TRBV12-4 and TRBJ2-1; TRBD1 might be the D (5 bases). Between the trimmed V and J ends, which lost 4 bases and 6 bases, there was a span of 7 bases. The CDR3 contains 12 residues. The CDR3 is CASSSGLNEQFF. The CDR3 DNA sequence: TGTGCCAGCAGTTCAGGGCTCAATGAGCAGTTCTTC.

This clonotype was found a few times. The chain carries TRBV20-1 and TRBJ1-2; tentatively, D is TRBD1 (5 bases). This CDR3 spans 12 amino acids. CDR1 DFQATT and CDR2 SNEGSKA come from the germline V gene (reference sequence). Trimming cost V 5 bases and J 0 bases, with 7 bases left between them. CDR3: CSADSANYGYTF. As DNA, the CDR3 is TGCAGTGCTGACAGCGCTAACTATGGCTACACCTTC.

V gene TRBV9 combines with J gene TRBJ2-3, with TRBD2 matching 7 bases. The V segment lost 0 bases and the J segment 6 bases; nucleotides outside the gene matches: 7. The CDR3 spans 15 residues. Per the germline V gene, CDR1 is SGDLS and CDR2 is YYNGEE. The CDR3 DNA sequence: TGTGCCAGCAGCGTAGGGGTCGGGAGGAGGGATACGCAGTATTTT. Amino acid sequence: CASSVGVGRRDTQYF.

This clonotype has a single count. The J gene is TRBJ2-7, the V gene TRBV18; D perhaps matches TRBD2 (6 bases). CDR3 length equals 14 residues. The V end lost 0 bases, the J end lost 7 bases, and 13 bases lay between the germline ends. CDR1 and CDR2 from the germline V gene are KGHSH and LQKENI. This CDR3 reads CASSPPSQAGEQYF. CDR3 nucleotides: TGTGCCAGCTCACCACCTTCCCAGGCGGGAGAGCAGTACTTC.

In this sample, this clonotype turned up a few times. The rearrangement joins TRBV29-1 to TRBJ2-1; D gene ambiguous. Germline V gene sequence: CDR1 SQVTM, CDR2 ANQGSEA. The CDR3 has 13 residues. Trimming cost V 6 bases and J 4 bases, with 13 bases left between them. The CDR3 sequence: CSVGETAYNEQFF. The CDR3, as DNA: TGCAGCGTCGGTGAAACCGCATACAATGAGCAGTTCTTC.

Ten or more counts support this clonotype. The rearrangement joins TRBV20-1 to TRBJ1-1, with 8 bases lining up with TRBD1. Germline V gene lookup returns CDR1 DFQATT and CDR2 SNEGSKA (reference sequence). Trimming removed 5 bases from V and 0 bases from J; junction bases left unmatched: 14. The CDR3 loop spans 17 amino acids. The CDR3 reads CSAGSYRGNIMNTEAFF. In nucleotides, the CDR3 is TGCAGTGCTGGTTCCTACAGGGGGAACATCATGAACACTGAAGCTTTCTTT.

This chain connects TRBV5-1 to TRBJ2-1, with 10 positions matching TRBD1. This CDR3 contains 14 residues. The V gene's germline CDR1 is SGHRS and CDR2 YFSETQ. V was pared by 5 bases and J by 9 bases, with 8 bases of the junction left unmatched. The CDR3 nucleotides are TGCGCCAGCAGGTCGCAGACAGGGGGCCTTGAGCAGTTCTTC. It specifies CASRSQTGGLEQFF.

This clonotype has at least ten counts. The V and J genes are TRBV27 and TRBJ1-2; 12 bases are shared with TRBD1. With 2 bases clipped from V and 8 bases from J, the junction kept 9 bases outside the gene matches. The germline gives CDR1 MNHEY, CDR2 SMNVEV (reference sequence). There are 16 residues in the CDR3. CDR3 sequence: CASSLISGTGGKGYTF. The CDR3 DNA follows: TGTGCCAGCAGTTTAATCTCAGGGACAGGGGGCAAAGGCTACACCTTC.